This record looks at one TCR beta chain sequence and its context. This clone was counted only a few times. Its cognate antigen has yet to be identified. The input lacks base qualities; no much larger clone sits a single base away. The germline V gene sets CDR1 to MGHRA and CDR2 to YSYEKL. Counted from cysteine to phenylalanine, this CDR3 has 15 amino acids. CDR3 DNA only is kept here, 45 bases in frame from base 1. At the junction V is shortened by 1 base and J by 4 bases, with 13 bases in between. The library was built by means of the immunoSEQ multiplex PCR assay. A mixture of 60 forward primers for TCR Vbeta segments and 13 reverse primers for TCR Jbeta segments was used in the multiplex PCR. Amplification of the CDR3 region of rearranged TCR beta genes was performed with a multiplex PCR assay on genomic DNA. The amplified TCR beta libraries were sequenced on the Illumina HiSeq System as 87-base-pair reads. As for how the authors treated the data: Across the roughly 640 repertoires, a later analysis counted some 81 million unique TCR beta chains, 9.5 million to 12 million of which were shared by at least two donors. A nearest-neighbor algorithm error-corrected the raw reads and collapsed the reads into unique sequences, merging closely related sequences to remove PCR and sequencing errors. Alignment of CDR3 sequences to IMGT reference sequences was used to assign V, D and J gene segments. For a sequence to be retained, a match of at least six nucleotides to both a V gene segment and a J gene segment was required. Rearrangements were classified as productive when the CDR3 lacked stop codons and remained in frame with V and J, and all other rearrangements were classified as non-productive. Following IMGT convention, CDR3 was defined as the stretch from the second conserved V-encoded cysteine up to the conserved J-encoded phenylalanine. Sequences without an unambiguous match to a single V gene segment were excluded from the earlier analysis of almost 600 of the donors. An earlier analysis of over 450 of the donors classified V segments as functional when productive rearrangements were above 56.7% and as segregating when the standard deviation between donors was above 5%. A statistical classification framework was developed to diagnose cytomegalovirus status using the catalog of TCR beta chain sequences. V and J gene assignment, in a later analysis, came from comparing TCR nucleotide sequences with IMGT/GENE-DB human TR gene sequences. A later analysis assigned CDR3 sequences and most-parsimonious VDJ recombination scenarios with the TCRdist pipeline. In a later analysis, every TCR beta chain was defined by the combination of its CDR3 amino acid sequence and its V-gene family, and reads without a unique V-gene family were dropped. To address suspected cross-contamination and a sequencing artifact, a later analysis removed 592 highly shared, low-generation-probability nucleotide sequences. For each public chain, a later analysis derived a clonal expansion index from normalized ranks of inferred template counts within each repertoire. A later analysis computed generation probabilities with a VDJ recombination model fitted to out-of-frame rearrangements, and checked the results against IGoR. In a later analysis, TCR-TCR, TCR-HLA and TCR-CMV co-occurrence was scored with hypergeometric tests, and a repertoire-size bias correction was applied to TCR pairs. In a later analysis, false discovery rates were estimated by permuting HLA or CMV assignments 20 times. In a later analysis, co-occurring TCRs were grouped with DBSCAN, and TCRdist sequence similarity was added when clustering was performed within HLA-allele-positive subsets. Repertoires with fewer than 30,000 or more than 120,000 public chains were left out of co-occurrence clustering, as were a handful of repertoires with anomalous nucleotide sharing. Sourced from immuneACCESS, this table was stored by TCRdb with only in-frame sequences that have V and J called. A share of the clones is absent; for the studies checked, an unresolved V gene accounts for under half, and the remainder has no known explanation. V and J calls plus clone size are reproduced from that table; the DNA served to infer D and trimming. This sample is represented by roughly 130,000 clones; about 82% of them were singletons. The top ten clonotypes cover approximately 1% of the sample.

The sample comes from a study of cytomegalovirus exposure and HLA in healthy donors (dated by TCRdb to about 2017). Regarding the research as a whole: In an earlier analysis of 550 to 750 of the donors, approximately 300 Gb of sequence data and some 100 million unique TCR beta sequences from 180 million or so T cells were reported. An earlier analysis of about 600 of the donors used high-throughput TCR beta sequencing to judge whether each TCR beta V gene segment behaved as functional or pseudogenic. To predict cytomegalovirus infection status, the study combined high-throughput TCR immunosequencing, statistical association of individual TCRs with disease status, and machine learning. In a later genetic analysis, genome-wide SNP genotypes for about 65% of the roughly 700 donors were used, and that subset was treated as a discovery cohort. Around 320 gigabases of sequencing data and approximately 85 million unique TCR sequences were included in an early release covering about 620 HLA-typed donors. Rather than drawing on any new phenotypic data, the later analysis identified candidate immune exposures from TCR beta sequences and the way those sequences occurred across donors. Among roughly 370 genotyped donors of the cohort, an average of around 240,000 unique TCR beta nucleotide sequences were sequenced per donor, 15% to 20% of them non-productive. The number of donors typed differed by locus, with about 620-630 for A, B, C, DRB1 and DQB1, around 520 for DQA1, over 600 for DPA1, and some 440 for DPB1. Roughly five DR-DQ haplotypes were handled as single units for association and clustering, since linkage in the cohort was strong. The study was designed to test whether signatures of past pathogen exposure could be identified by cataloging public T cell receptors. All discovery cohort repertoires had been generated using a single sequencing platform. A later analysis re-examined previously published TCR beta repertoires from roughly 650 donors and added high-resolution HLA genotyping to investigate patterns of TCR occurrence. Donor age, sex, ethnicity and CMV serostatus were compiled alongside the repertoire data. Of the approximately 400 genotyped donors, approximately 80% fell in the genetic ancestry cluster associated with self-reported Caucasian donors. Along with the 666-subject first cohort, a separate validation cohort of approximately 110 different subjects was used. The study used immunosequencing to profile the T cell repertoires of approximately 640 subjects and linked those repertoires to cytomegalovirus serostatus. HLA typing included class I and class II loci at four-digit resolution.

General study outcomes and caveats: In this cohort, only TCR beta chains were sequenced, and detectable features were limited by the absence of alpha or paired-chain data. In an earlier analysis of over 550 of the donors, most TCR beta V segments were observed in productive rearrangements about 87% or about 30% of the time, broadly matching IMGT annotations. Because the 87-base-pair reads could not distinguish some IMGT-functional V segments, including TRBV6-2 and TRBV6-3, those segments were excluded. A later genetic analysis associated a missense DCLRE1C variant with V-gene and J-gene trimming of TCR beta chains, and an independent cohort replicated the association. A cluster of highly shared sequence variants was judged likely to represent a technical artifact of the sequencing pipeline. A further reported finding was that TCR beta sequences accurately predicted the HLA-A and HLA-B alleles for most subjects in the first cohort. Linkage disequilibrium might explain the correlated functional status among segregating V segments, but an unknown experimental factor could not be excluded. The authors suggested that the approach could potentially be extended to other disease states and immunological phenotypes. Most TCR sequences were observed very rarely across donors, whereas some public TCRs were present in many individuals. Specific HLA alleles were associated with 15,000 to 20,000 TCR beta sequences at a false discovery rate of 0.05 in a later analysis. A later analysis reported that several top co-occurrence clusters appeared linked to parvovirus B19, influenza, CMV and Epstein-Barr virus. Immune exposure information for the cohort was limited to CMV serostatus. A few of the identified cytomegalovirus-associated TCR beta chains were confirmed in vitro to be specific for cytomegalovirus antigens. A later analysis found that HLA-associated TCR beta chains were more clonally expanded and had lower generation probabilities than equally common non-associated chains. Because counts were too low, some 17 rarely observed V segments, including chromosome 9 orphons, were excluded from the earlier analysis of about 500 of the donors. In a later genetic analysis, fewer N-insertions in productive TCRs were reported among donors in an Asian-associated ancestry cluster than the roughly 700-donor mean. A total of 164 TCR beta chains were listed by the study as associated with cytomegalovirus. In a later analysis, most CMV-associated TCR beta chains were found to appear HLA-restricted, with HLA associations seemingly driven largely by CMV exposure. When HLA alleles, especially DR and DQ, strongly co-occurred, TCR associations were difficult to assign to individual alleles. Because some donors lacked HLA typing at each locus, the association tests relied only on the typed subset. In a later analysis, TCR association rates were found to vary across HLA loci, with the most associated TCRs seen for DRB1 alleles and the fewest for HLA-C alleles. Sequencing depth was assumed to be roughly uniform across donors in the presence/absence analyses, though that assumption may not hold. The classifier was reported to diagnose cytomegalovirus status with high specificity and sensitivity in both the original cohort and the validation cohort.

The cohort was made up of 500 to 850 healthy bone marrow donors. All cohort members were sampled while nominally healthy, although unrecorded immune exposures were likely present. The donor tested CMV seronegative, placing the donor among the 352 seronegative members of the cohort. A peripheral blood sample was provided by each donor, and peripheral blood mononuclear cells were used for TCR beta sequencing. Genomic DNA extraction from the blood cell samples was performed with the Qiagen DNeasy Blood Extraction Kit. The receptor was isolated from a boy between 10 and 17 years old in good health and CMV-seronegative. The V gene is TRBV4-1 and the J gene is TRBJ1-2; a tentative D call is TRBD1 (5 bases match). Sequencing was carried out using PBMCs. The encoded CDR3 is CASSQGQGTTYGYTF. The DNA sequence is TGCGCCAGCAGCCAAGGCCAGGGAACGACCTATGGCTACACCTTC.